The rows below give T cell receptor beta chains drawn from one sample of a study of response to subunit inactivated influenza vaccine. MiXCR, applied by TCRdb to the RT-PCR reads, yields one record per CDR3 protein. The sample lists about 240,000 distinct CDR3 sequences; 9.5% to 15% were seen once. This sample comprised non-naive T cells sorted from PBMCs, obtained 14 days before vaccination. Receptors originate from a man aged 50-60 years who received an inactivated influenza vaccine. The CDR3 runs from the conserved cysteine through the conserved F or W. D genes are given only for firm matches. The listing skips clone size in some rows; elsewhere it reads once, few, many or a size class.

V gene: TRBV13
D gene: .
CDR3 length: 15
clone size: .
J gene: TRBJ1-5
CDR3 protein: CASSQNGRAPRPQHF
CDR3 DNA: TGTGCCAGCAGCCAAAATGGGAGGGCCCCTCGGCCCCAGCATTTT

V gene: TRBV25-1
D gene: .
CDR3 length: 15
clone size: .
J gene: TRBJ2-3
CDR3 protein: CASSDSGSWTDTQYF
CDR3 DNA: TGTGCCAGCAGTGATAGCGGTTCTTGGACAGATACGCAGTATTTT

V gene: TRBV20-1
D gene: TRBD1
CDR3 length: 12
clone size: .
J gene: TRBJ2-4
CDR3 protein: CSARGQGYIQYF
CDR3 DNA: TGCAGTGCTAGAGGACAGGGATACATTCAGTACTTC

V gene: TRBV7-2
D gene: .
CDR3 length: 14
clone size: many
J gene: TRBJ1-2
CDR3 protein: CASSLAALLYGYTF
CDR3 DNA: TGTGCCAGCAGCTTAGCAGCCCTGCTCTATGGCTACACCTTC

V gene: TRBV7-2
D gene: .
CDR3 length: 11
clone size: .
J gene: TRBJ2-1
CDR3 protein: CASSLKFEQFF
CDR3 DNA: TGTGCCAGCAGCTTAAAGTTTGAGCAGTTCTTC

V gene: TRBV20-1
D gene: .
CDR3 length: 18
clone size: .
J gene: TRBJ2-5
CDR3 protein: CSARVPPSIAGGAETQYF
CDR3 DNA: TGCAGTGCTAGAGTGCCCCCATCTATTGCCGGTGGGGCAGAGACCCAGTACTTC

V gene: TRBV28
D gene: .
CDR3 length: 17
clone size: .
J gene: TRBJ2-1
CDR3 protein: CASSLKQGPTTVDEQFF
CDR3 DNA: TGTGCCAGCAGTTTAAAACAGGGCCCTACCACAGTGGATGAGCAGTTCTTC

V gene: TRBV20-1
D gene: TRBD1
CDR3 length: 13
clone size: few
J gene: TRBJ1-1
CDR3 protein: CSARKTGVTEAFF
CDR3 DNA: TGCAGTGCCCGAAAGACAGGGGTTACTGAAGCTTTCTTT

V gene: TRBV12-3/TRBV12-4
D gene: TRBD1
CDR3 length: 17
clone size: .
J gene: TRBJ2-3
CDR3 protein: CASRPGQGALGTDTQYF
CDR3 DNA: TGTGCCAGCAGGCCGGGACAGGGGGCACTCGGCACAGATACGCAGTATTTT

V gene: TRBV10-3
D gene: .
CDR3 length: 13
clone size: .
J gene: TRBJ1-2
CDR3 protein: CAISERDKGGYTF
CDR3 DNA: TGTGCCATCAGTGAACGGGACAAGGGCGGCTACACCTTC

V gene: TRBV6-2/TRBV6-3
D gene: TRBD2
CDR3 length: 16
clone size: .
J gene: TRBJ2-1
CDR3 protein: CASSTQGLAGSNEQFF
CDR3 DNA: TGTGCCAGCAGTACCCAGGGACTAGCGGGAAGCAATGAGCAGTTCTTC

V gene: TRBV6-2/TRBV6-3
D gene: .
CDR3 length: 13
clone size: few
J gene: TRBJ2-5
CDR3 protein: CASRPIRGETQYF
CDR3 DNA: TGTGCCAGCAGACCTATCCGGGGAGAGACCCAGTACTTC

V gene: TRBV29-1
D gene: TRBD2
CDR3 length: 15
clone size: few
J gene: TRBJ2-1
CDR3 protein: CSVDSSGSSYNEQFF
CDR3 DNA: TGCAGCGTTGACTCTAGCGGCAGCTCCTACAATGAGCAGTTCTTC

V gene: TRBV7-9
D gene: .
CDR3 length: 17
clone size: .
J gene: TRBJ2-2
CDR3 protein: CASSLSYAGYGTGELFF
CDR3 DNA: TGTGCCAGCAGCCTTTCCTATGCAGGGTATGGAACCGGGGAGCTGTTTTTT

V gene: TRBV7-9
D gene: .
CDR3 length: 15
clone size: few
J gene: TRBJ2-2
CDR3 protein: CASSSRTRGAGELFF
CDR3 DNA: TGTGCCAGCAGCTCCCGGACCCGAGGTGCCGGGGAGCTGTTTTTT

V gene: TRBV7-8
D gene: .
CDR3 length: 16
clone size: .
J gene: TRBJ2-6
CDR3 protein: CASSLVTGTGANVLTF
CDR3 DNA: TGTGCCAGCAGCTTAGTGACTGGGACTGGGGCCAACGTCCTGACTTTC

V gene: TRBV24-1
D gene: .
CDR3 length: 16
clone size: few
J gene: TRBJ2-3
CDR3 protein: CATSDYGRLDTDTQYF
CDR3 DNA: TGTGCCACCAGTGATTATGGGCGGCTGGACACAGATACGCAGTATTTT

V gene: TRBV18
D gene: .
CDR3 length: 16
clone size: few
J gene: TRBJ1-1
CDR3 protein: CASSPVVGGRNTEAFF
CDR3 DNA: TGTGCCAGCTCACCTGTGGTGGGGGGCCGGAACACTGAAGCTTTCTTT

V gene: TRBV4-1
D gene: .
CDR3 length: 15
clone size: few
J gene: TRBJ2-3
CDR3 protein: CASSQGGGKRDTQYF
CDR3 DNA: TGCGCCAGCAGCCAAGGGGGGGGCAAGCGGGATACGCAGTATTTT

V gene: TRBV7-2
D gene: .
CDR3 length: 14
clone size: few
J gene: TRBJ1-3
CDR3 protein: CASSLGTQGNTIYF
CDR3 DNA: TGTGCCAGCAGCTTAGGTACTCAAGGAAACACCATATATTTT

V gene: TRBV2
D gene: TRBD1
CDR3 length: 16
clone size: few
J gene: TRBJ2-3
CDR3 protein: CASKSTGLSRTDTQYF
CDR3 DNA: TGTGCCAGCAAATCGACAGGGCTCTCTCGCACAGATACGCAGTATTTT

V gene: TRBV7-2
D gene: .
CDR3 length: 14
clone size: many
J gene: TRBJ2-3
CDR3 protein: CASSLGTFTDTQYF
CDR3 DNA: TGTGCCAGCAGCTTAGGGACCTTTACAGATACGCAGTATTTT

V gene: TRBV7-2
D gene: TRBD1
CDR3 length: 15
clone size: many
J gene: TRBJ2-7
CDR3 protein: CASSLAQGIAYEQYF
CDR3 DNA: TGTGCCAGCAGCTTAGCACAGGGGATCGCGTACGAGCAGTACTTC

V gene: TRBV7-9
D gene: TRBD2
CDR3 length: 14
clone size: .
J gene: TRBJ2-5
CDR3 protein: CASSARLARETQYF
CDR3 DNA: TGTGCCAGCAGTGCGAGACTAGCGCGGGAGACCCAGTACTTC

V gene: TRBV11-2
D gene: TRBD2
CDR3 length: 15
clone size: few
J gene: TRBJ2-1
CDR3 protein: CASSLAGGVGNEQFF
CDR3 DNA: TGTGCCAGCAGCTTAGCCGGGGGGGTCGGAAATGAGCAGTTCTTC

V gene: TRBV6-1
D gene: TRBD1
CDR3 length: 14
clone size: .
J gene: TRBJ2-3
CDR3 protein: CASRPDRATDTQYF
CDR3 DNA: TGTGCCAGCAGACCGGACAGGGCCACAGATACGCAGTATTTT

V gene: TRBV20-1
D gene: TRBD1
CDR3 length: 14
clone size: many
J gene: TRBJ1-6
CDR3 protein: CSANQGGPNSPLHF
CDR3 DNA: TGCAGTGCTAACCAGGGGGGACCTAATTCACCCCTCCACTTT

V gene: TRBV5-5
D gene: TRBD2
CDR3 length: 17
clone size: .
J gene: TRBJ2-7
CDR3 protein: CASSSGRLAGGLNEQYF
CDR3 DNA: TGTGCCAGCAGCTCGGGAAGACTAGCGGGGGGGCTTAATGAGCAGTACTTC

V gene: TRBV5-6
D gene: .
CDR3 length: 16
clone size: many
J gene: TRBJ2-2
CDR3 protein: CASSLVSGARTGELFF
CDR3 DNA: TGTGCCAGCAGCTTGGTTTCAGGGGCGCGAACCGGGGAGCTGTTTTTT

V gene: TRBV20-1
D gene: .
CDR3 length: 12
clone size: .
J gene: TRBJ2-3
CDR3 protein: CSAVGGFDTQYF
CDR3 DNA: TGCAGTGCTGTAGGGGGATTCGATACGCAGTATTTT

V gene: TRBV29-1
D gene: .
CDR3 length: 12
clone size: many
J gene: TRBJ2-7
CDR3 protein: CSVGYGTYEQYF
CDR3 DNA: TGCAGCGTCGGGTACGGGACCTACGAGCAGTACTTC

V gene: TRBV5-5
D gene: TRBD1
CDR3 length: 16
clone size: many
J gene: TRBJ2-1
CDR3 protein: CASSLLDRGLWNEQFF
CDR3 DNA: TGTGCCAGCAGCTTGCTGGACAGGGGGCTTTGGAATGAGCAGTTCTTC

V gene: TRBV4-3
D gene: TRBD2
CDR3 length: 14
clone size: .
J gene: TRBJ2-7
CDR3 protein: CASSSSGGIDEQYF
CDR3 DNA: TGCGCCAGCAGTTCTAGCGGGGGGATCGACGAGCAGTACTTC

V gene: TRBV7-8
D gene: TRBD2
CDR3 length: 16
clone size: many
J gene: TRBJ2-5
CDR3 protein: CASSIGTSGRKETQYF
CDR3 DNA: TGTGCCAGCAGCATCGGGACTAGCGGGAGAAAAGAGACCCAGTACTTC

V gene: TRBV7-8
D gene: TRBD2
CDR3 length: 16
clone size: many
J gene: TRBJ2-1
CDR3 protein: CASSSSGRGSYNEQFF
CDR3 DNA: TGTGCCAGCAGCTCTAGCGGGAGAGGCTCCTACAATGAGCAGTTCTTC

V gene: TRBV2
D gene: .
CDR3 length: 15
clone size: .
J gene: TRBJ2-4
CDR3 protein: CASSVRTAAKNIQYF
CDR3 DNA: TGTGCCAGCAGTGTTAGGACAGCAGCCAAAAACATTCAGTACTTC

V gene: TRBV7-2
D gene: TRBD2
CDR3 length: 16
clone size: few
J gene: TRBJ2-7
CDR3 protein: CASSLGPTSGAGEQYF
CDR3 DNA: TGTGCCAGCAGCTTAGGTCCCACTAGCGGGGCAGGCGAGCAGTACTTC

V gene: TRBV4-2
D gene: .
CDR3 length: 13
clone size: many
J gene: TRBJ2-7
CDR3 protein: CASGRAGTYEQYF
CDR3 DNA: TGTGCCAGCGGTCGGGCGGGCACCTACGAGCAGTACTTC

V gene: TRBV7-9
D gene: TRBD1
CDR3 length: 14
clone size: few
J gene: TRBJ1-3
CDR3 protein: CASSPGDRGNTIYF
CDR3 DNA: TGTGCCAGCAGCCCCGGGGACAGGGGAAACACCATATATTTT

V gene: TRBV10-3
D gene: .
CDR3 length: 15
clone size: many
J gene: TRBJ2-1
CDR3 protein: CAIREEGGTYNEQFF
CDR3 DNA: TGTGCCATCAGAGAAGAGGGTGGGACCTACAATGAGCAGTTCTTC

V gene: TRBV20-1
D gene: .
CDR3 length: 15
clone size: few
J gene: TRBJ1-2
CDR3 protein: CSARDPGRTRDGYTF
CDR3 DNA: TGCAGTGCTAGAGATCCGGGACGAACGAGGGATGGCTACACCTTC

V gene: TRBV5-1
D gene: TRBD2
CDR3 length: 14
clone size: many
J gene: TRBJ2-3
CDR3 protein: CASSPERGADTQYF
CDR3 DNA: TGCGCCAGCAGCCCTGAGCGGGGGGCAGATACGCAGTATTTT

V gene: TRBV12-3/TRBV12-4
D gene: TRBD2
CDR3 length: 15
clone size: few
J gene: TRBJ2-3
CDR3 protein: CASGGDFLGTDTQYF
CDR3 DNA: TGTGCCAGCGGGGGGGACTTTCTTGGTACAGATACGCAGTATTTT

V gene: TRBV2
D gene: TRBD2
CDR3 length: 13
clone size: .
J gene: TRBJ2-2
CDR3 protein: CASRLAGCGELFF
CDR3 DNA: TGTGCCAGCAGACTAGCGGGATGCGGGGAGCTGTTTTTT

V gene: TRBV7-9
D gene: TRBD1
CDR3 length: 15
clone size: .
J gene: TRBJ2-7
CDR3 protein: CASSPVGDRPYEQYF
CDR3 DNA: TGTGCCAGCAGCCCGGTGGGGGACAGGCCCTACGAGCAGTACTTC

V gene: TRBV5-5
D gene: .
CDR3 length: 13
clone size: few
J gene: TRBJ2-5
CDR3 protein: CASSGRDQETQYF
CDR3 DNA: TGTGCCAGCAGCGGCAGGGACCAAGAGACCCAGTACTTC

V gene: TRBV11-2
D gene: .
CDR3 length: 14
clone size: many
J gene: TRBJ1-2
CDR3 protein: CASSLERTARGYTF
CDR3 DNA: TGTGCCAGCAGCTTAGAAAGGACAGCTCGGGGCTACACCTTC

V gene: TRBV11-2
D gene: TRBD1
CDR3 length: 18
clone size: .
J gene: TRBJ1-3
CDR3 protein: CASSFVPRQGSSGNTIYF
CDR3 DNA: TGTGCCAGCAGCTTCGTGCCCCGACAGGGGAGCTCTGGAAACACCATATATTTT

V gene: TRBV7-2
D gene: .
CDR3 length: 13
clone size: few
J gene: TRBJ2-3
CDR3 protein: CASSSARTDTQYF
CDR3 DNA: TGTGCCAGCAGCTCTGCCCGCACAGATACGCAGTATTTT

V gene: TRBV5-6
D gene: .
CDR3 length: 17
clone size: .
J gene: TRBJ2-3
CDR3 protein: CASSRGAPVLKGDTQYF
CDR3 DNA: TGTGCCAGCAGCAGGGGAGCCCCCGTGCTTAAGGGGGATACGCAGTATTTT

V gene: TRBV5-5
D gene: .
CDR3 length: 11
clone size: .
J gene: TRBJ1-1
CDR3 protein: CASSLWAEAFF
CDR3 DNA: TGTGCCAGCAGCTTGTGGGCAGAAGCTTTCTTT

V gene: TRBV2
D gene: .
CDR3 length: 19
clone size: many
J gene: TRBJ2-1
CDR3 protein: CASRGLSSGDSLGGNEQFF
CDR3 DNA: TGTGCCAGCAGGGGTCTTAGCTCCGGGGACTCCTTGGGGGGCAATGAGCAGTTCTTC

V gene: TRBV6-2/TRBV6-3
D gene: .
CDR3 length: 14
clone size: many
J gene: TRBJ1-5
CDR3 protein: CASSYPSTNQPQHF
CDR3 DNA: TGTGCCAGCAGTTACCCATCTACTAATCAGCCCCAGCATTTT

V gene: TRBV7-2
D gene: .
CDR3 length: 14
clone size: .
J gene: TRBJ1-1
CDR3 protein: CASSRQAVGAEAFF
CDR3 DNA: TGTGCCAGCAGCCGTCAAGCGGTCGGGGCTGAAGCTTTCTTT

V gene: TRBV20-1
D gene: TRBD2
CDR3 length: 16
clone size: .
J gene: TRBJ2-1
CDR3 protein: CSARRGVFSSYNEQFF
CDR3 DNA: TGCAGTGCTAGGCGGGGGGTTTTTAGCTCCTACAATGAGCAGTTCTTC

V gene: TRBV12-3/TRBV12-4
D gene: TRBD2
CDR3 length: 12
clone size: many
J gene: TRBJ2-7
CDR3 protein: CASSFGGYEQYF
CDR3 DNA: TGTGCCAGCAGTTTCGGGGGGTACGAGCAGTACTTC

V gene: TRBV7-9
D gene: .
CDR3 length: 15
clone size: many
J gene: TRBJ1-4
CDR3 protein: CASSLESATNEKLFF
CDR3 DNA: TGTGCCAGCAGCTTAGAGTCGGCAACTAATGAAAAACTGTTTTTT

V gene: TRBV5-1
D gene: .
CDR3 length: 13
clone size: .
J gene: TRBJ2-5
CDR3 protein: CASSLSRQDTQYF
CDR3 DNA: TGCGCCAGCAGCTTGAGCCGCCAAGATACCCAGTACTTC